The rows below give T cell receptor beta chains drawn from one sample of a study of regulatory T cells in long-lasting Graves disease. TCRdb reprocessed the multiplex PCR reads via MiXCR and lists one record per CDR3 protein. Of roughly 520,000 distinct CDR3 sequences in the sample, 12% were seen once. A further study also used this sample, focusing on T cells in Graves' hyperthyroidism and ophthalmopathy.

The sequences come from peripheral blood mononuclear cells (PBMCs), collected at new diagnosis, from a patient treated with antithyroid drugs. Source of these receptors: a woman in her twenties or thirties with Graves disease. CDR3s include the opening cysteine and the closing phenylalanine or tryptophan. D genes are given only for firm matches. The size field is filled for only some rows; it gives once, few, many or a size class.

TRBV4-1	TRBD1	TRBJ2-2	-	CASSQDSMETGGSGELFF	TGCGCCAGCAGCCAAGATAGTATGGAGACAGGGGGCTCCGGGGAGCTGTTTTTT
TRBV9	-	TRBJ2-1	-	CASSVNREHEQFF	TGTGCCAGCAGCGTGAACAGGGAGCATGAGCAGTTCTTC
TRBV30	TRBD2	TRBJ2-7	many	CAWSRLDSGRASNEQYF	TGTGCCTGGAGCCGCCTGGATAGCGGGAGGGCCTCCAACGAGCAGTACTTC
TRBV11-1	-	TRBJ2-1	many	CASSLVGRVYNEQFF	TGTGCCAGCAGCTTAGTCGGGAGAGTTTACAATGAGCAGTTCTTC
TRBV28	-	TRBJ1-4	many	CASSYWTGWEKLFF	TGTGCCAGCTCATACTGGACGGGTTGGGAAAAACTGTTTTTT
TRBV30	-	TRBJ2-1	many	CAWSRSNEQFF	TGTGCCTGGAGTAGAAGCAATGAGCAGTTCTTC
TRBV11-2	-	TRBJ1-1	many	CASSLDPGQGEAFF	TGTGCCAGCAGCTTAGATCCTGGTCAGGGTGAAGCTTTCTTT
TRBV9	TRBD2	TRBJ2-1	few	CASSVRNGTSGRVFHNEQFF	TGTGCCAGCAGCGTTCGAAACGGGACTAGCGGCCGAGTATTCCACAATGAGCAGTTCTTC
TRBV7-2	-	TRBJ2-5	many	CASSEWHETQYF	TGTGCCAGCAGCGAATGGCATGAGACCCAGTACTTC
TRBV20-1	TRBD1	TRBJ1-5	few	CSALTGNNQPQHF	TGCAGTGCGCTGACAGGGAACAATCAGCCCCAGCATTTT
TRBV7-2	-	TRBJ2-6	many	CASSLGALGYSGANVLTF	TGTGCCAGCAGCTTAGGGGCTCTGGGCTACTCTGGGGCCAACGTCCTGACTTTC
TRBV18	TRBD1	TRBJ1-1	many	CASSGDRGTEAFF	TGTGCCAGCTCCGGCGACAGGGGAACTGAAGCTTTCTTT
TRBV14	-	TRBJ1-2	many	CASSYNLGGYTF	TGTGCCAGCAGCTATAACTTGGGTGGCTACACCTTC
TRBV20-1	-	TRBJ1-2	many	CSASMAGSYGYTF	TGCAGTGCTAGCATGGCAGGGAGTTATGGCTACACCTTC
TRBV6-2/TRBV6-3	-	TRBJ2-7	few	CASSEGYSGYEQYF	TGTGCCAGCAGTGAAGGATATTCGGGCTACGAGCAGTACTTC
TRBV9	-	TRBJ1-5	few	CASSDTGASNQPQHF	TGTGCCAGCAGTGACACCGGGGCGAGCAATCAGCCCCAGCATTTT
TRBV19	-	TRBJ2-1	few	CASSKLQASVNEQFF	TGTGCCAGTAGTAAACTACAGGCCTCGGTCAATGAGCAGTTCTTC
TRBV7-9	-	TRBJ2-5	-	CASSAQVWSTETQYF	TGTGCCAGCAGCGCCCAAGTTTGGAGCACCGAGACCCAGTACTTC
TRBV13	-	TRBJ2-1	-	CASPRPSPVNEQFF	TGTGCCAGCCCTCGTCCGTCCCCGGTCAATGAGCAGTTCTTC
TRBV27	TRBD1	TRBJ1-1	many	CASSLPGQGSAFF	TGTGCCAGCAGCTTGCCGGGACAGGGATCAGCTTTCTTT
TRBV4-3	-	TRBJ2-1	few	CASSQDSGTANEQFF	TGCGCCAGCAGCCAAGATTCCGGCACAGCCAATGAGCAGTTCTTC
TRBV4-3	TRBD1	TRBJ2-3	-	CASSQGQGAGDTQYF	TGCGCCAGCAGCCAAGGGCAGGGGGCGGGAGATACGCAGTATTTT
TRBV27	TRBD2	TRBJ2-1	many	CASSLLTSGRAVRNEQFF	TGTGCCAGCAGTTTATTGACTAGCGGGAGGGCCGTTCGGAATGAGCAGTTCTTC
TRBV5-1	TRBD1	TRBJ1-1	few	CASSQTGTGGLEAFF	TGCGCCAGCAGCCAGACCGGGACAGGGGGCCTTGAAGCTTTCTTT
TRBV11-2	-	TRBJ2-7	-	CVSSLGTLTYEQYF	TGTGTCAGCAGCTTAGGGACCCTAACCTACGAGCAGTACTTC
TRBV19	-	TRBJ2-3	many	CASSILGGPVMGTDTQYF	TGTGCCAGTAGTATTTTGGGGGGCCCCGTCATGGGCACAGATACGCAGTATTTT
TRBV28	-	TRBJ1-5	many	CASSHRTGASNQPQHF	TGTGCCAGCAGTCATCGTACGGGGGCCTCTAATCAGCCCCAGCATTTT
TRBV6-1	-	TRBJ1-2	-	CASKMGRSDYGYTF	TGTGCCAGCAAAATGGGGAGGTCGGACTATGGCTACACCTTC
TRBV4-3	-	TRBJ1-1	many	CASSQDPQGSTEAFF	TGCGCCAGCAGCCAAGACCCCCAGGGTTCTACTGAAGCTTTCTTT
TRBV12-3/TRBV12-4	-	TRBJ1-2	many	CASSPKDHGGPYGYTF	TGTGCCAGCAGCCCCAAGGACCATGGGGGTCCCTATGGCTACACCTTC
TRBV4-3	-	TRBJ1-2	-	CASSQDFPGNYGYTF	TGCGCCAGCAGCCAAGATTTTCCAGGGAACTATGGCTACACCTTC
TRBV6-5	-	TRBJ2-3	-	CASSFETSLTDTQYF	TGTGCCAGCAGTTTTGAGACTAGTCTCACAGATACGCAGTATTTT
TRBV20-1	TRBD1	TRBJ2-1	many	CSASPGQGINEQFF	TGCAGTGCTAGTCCGGGACAGGGGATTAATGAGCAGTTCTTC
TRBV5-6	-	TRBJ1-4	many	CASSSTLDVASNEKLFF	TGTGCCAGCAGCTCTACTTTAGACGTAGCAAGCAATGAAAAACTGTTTTTT
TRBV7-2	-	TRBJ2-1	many	CASSLAGTPALLVQFF	TGTGCCAGCAGCTTAGCCGGTACACCAGCTCTTTTGGTGCAGTTCTTC
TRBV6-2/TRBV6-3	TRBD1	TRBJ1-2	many	CASGTGAGYTF	TGTGCCAGCGGGACAGGGGCTGGCTACACCTTC
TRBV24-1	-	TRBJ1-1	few	CATSDRGGTEAFF	TGTGCCACCAGTGACAGGGGCGGCACTGAAGCTTTCTTT
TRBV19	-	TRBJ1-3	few	CATNGQIGNTIYF	TGTGCCACAAATGGACAGATTGGAAACACCATATATTTT
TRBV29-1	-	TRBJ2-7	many	CSVAAGAGYEQYF	TGCAGCGTTGCTGCGGGGGCAGGCTACGAGCAGTACTTC
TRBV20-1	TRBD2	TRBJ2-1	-	CSARDFQREFDNEQFF	TGCAGTGCTAGAGATTTTCAGCGGGAGTTCGACAATGAGCAGTTCTTC
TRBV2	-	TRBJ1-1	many	CASSVSDKNTEAFF	TGTGCCAGCAGTGTATCGGACAAGAACACTGAAGCTTTCTTT
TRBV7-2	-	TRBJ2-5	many	CASSSYRVRAQETQYF	TGTGCCAGCAGCTCGTACAGGGTTAGGGCCCAAGAGACCCAGTACTTC
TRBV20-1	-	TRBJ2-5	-	CSARDGRTPAASSQETQYF	TGCAGTGCTAGAGATGGCCGGACTCCGGCGGCTAGCAGCCAAGAGACCCAGTACTTC
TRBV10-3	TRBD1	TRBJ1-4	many	CAISTGTGAANEKLFF	TGTGCCATCAGCACCGGGACAGGGGCAGCTAATGAAAAACTGTTTTTT
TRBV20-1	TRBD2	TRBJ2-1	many	CSASSPSGSNEQFF	TGCAGTGCTAGTTCGCCTAGCGGGAGCAATGAGCAGTTCTTC
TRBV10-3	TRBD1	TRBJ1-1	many	CAISAGDRATEAFF	TGTGCCATCAGTGCGGGAGACAGGGCCACTGAAGCTTTCTTT
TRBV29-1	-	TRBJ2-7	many	CSVDRVGLGEQYF	TGCAGCGTCGACCGGGTAGGTTTGGGCGAGCAGTACTTC